Presented here are 14 T cell receptor beta chains from one specimen sequenced in a study of blood T cell repertoires in COVID-19. Assay: immunoSEQ multiplex PCR; the TCRdb copy retains only in-frame clones and omits some. The sample includes roughly 21,000 clones, roughly 90% of them seen just once. Sequenced: peripheral blood. The receptors derive from a man between 65 and 85 years old with active COVID-19.

The V call is TRBV10-1, the J call TRBJ2-7; D not certain. Germline V gene data show CDR1 as WNHNN and CDR2 as SYGVQD (reference sequence). The V gene lost 0 bases and the J gene lost 6 bases, with 18 bases spanning the gap. The CDR3 loop spans 16 amino acids. The chain's CDR3 is CASSESTAAPLSEQYF. For the CDR3, the DNA is TGCGCCAGCAGTGAGTCAACTGCCGCCCCCTTAAGCGAGCAGTACTTC.

Note on this clone: The germline gene is not matched at one end of the junction; a read error may be the cause. This sequence joins TRBV3-1 (or the pseudogene TRBV3-2) and TRBJ2-7; 9 bases match TRBD1. Per the germline V gene, CDR1 is LGHDT and CDR2 is YNNKEL (reference sequence). The CDR3 extends over 16 amino acids. The CDR3 sequence is CVSSQDPGQGSYEQYF. The DNA for the CDR3 is TGTGTCAGCAGCCAAGACCCGGGACAGGGTTCCTACGAGCAGTACTTC.

This clone was seen a few times. V usage is TRBV7-3 and J usage is TRBJ1-6, with 12 bases matching TRBD1. V lost 5 bases, J lost 9 bases, and 5 bases stayed unmatched. CDR1 and CDR2 (germline): SGHTA, FQGTGA. The CDR3 runs 15 residues. In DNA form, the CDR3 reads TGTGCCAGCAGCCGGGACAGGGGGCCGGGTTCACCCCTCCACTTT. Encoded protein: CASSRDRGPGSPLHF.

This rearrangement joins TRBV25-1 to TRBJ1-1, with D maybe TRBD1 (5 bases). Germline-derived CDR1 and CDR2 are MGHDK and SYGVNS. The V and J ends lost 1 base and 9 bases respectively, with 9 bases between them. This CDR3 is built from 12 residues. The CDR3 sequence: CASSESRGKAFF. As DNA, the CDR3 is TGTGCCAGCAGTGAATCTAGGGGAAAAGCTTTCTTT. Drawing the rest from reference TRBV25-1 and TRBJ1-1, the complete variable domain is EADIYQTPRYLVIGTGKKITLECSQTMGHDKMYWYQQDPGMELHLIHYSYGVNSTEKGDLSSESTVSRIRTEHFPLTLESARPSHTSQYLCASSESRGKAFFGQGTRLTVV.

This chain joins TRBV18 and TRBJ1-2, with D tentatively TRBD1 (6 bases). V was clipped by 4 bases and J by 4 bases, with 16 bases between them. Germline CDR1 is KGHSH and CDR2 is LQKENI. The CDR3 has 15 residues. The CDR3: CASSRDGQGTYGYTF. CDR3 bases: TGTGCCAGCTCACGGGACGGGCAGGGGACCTATGGCTACACCTTC.

The chain carries TRBV7-8 and TRBJ2-2; 9 nucleotides line up with TRBD2. The germline CDR1 and CDR2 sequences are SGHVS and FQNEAQ. This CDR3 is 15 amino acids long. The ends lost 3 bases at V and 7 bases at J; junction bases unmatched: 6. The CDR3 coding sequence is TGTGCCAGCAGCTTCAGGGCTAGCGGGGTCGGGGAGCTGTTTTTT. Encoded protein: CASSFRASGVGELFF.

The chain couples TRBV3-1 (or the pseudogene TRBV3-2) to TRBJ2-7, with 11 bases aligning to TRBD1. The germline gives CDR1 LGHDT, CDR2 YNNKEL (reference sequence). The V and J ends lost 4 bases and 4 bases, in that order; junction bases with no gene match: 9. This CDR3 is built from 16 residues. CDR3 amino acids: CASSPRSGQGAYEQYF. The CDR3 region has the DNA TGTGCCAGCAGCCCAAGGTCCGGACAGGGGGCGTACGAGCAGTACTTC.

The V gene is TRBV7-9, the J gene TRBJ2-1; 7 bases are shared with TRBD2. Losses at the gene ends were 2 bases for V and 4 bases for J; bases not matched to a gene: 5. Germline assignment: CDR1 SEHNR and CDR2 FQNEAQ (reference sequence). The CDR3 runs to 15 residues. The CDR3 sequence: CASSLFPSGYNEQFF. DNA of the CDR3: TGTGCCAGCAGCTTATTTCCTAGCGGATACAATGAGCAGTTCTTC.

The CDR3 here is CASSIPGGPRRYF. CDR3 nucleotide sequence: TGTGCCAGCAGCATCCCAGGGGGCCCGAGGCGGTACTTC. The V gene is TRBV14, the J gene TRBJ2-7; 8 positions match TRBD1. The CDR3 spans 13 residues. CDR1 and CDR2 from the germline V gene are SGHDN and FVKESK. J lost 12 bases, V lost 5 bases, and 12 bases had no gene match.

This chain joins TRBV5-6 and TRBJ2-7; D ambiguous. Per germline, CDR1 SGHDT and CDR2 YYEEEE. This CDR3 comprises 13 residues. V was trimmed by 4 bases and J by 3 bases, leaving 11 bases between them. CDR3 amino acids: CASSLDGYYEQYF. The DNA for the CDR3 is TGTGCCAGCAGCCTAGACGGGTACTACGAGCAGTACTTC.

This chain links TRBV18 with TRBJ2-1, with D perhaps TRBD1 (7 bases). This CDR3 spans 13 amino acids. Germline assignment: CDR1 KGHSH and CDR2 LQKENI. Trimming shortened V by 3 bases and J by 13 bases, and 16 bases separated the two germline ends. CDR3 coding DNA: TGTGCCAGCTCACCGCAGGGGGGCGTCGCCCAGTTCTTC. It is translated as CASSPQGGVAQFF.

The chain joins TRBV29-1 to TRBJ1-2; D is possibly TRBD1 (5 bases). Between the trimmed V and J ends, which lost 6 bases and 2 bases, there was a span of 10 bases. CDR3 length equals 12 residues. Germline CDR1 SQVTM, CDR2 ANQGSEA. The DNA for the CDR3 is TGCAGCGTCGACAGTCAGAACTATGGCTACACCTTC. It is translated as CSVDSQNYGYTF.

The gene calls are TRBV7-3 and TRBJ2-2; TRBD2 matches at 8 bases. The CDR3 has 14 residues. V dropped 4 bases and J dropped 7; count of bases not matched to a gene: 5. Germline CDR1 reads SGHTA; CDR2 reads FQGTGA. CDR3 in amino acids: CASSSGLEVGELFF. The DNA of the CDR3 is TGTGCCAGCAGCTCGGGACTAGAAGTCGGGGAGCTGTTTTTT.

The J gene is TRBJ1-5, the V gene TRBV24-1, with 7 bases fitting TRBD1. Germline V gives CDR1 KGHDR, CDR2 SFDVKD. The junction had 8 bases not matched to a gene; V was cut back by 2 bases and J by 8 bases. The CDR3 length is 15 residues. The CDR3 sequence: CATSDSGQGGEPQHF. CDR3 DNA: TGTGCCACCAGTGATTCGGGGCAGGGGGGTGAGCCCCAGCATTTT.